This entry lists 21 T cell receptor beta chains sequenced from one sample in a study of blood T cells in healthy people across ages. The use of a sample-barcoded 5' primer and a J-beta primer mix characterized a second PCR of roughly 7 to 11 cycles. MiXCR, run by TCRdb on the 5' RACE reads, gives a single entry per CDR3 protein. This table has 1.5 million to 2 million distinct CDR3 sequences, 30% to 35% appearing once. The sample comprised blood. The source is a woman younger than 45 in good health.

The CDR3 loop reads CASSDRTGLYTEAFF. Here the CDR3 DNA reads TGTGCCAGCAGTGACAGGACAGGGTTGTACACTGAAGCTTTCTTT. The chain combines TRBV2 with TRBJ1-1; TRBD1 matches 8 bases. Unmatched junction bases numbered 6, after V lost 3 bases and J lost 3 bases. This CDR3 region has 15 residues. The V gene's germline CDR1 is SNHLY and CDR2 FYNNEI.

In regard to this clonotype: One junction end disagrees with the germline gene, perhaps due to a read error. V gene TRBV20-1 combines with J gene TRBJ1-6; perhaps TRBD1 as D (6 bases). The CDR3 extends over 15 amino acids. CDR1 DFQATT and CDR2 SNEGSKA come from the germline V gene (reference sequence). The CDR3 nucleotides are TGCAGTACTAGAGGGGGGAGCTCCTATAATTCACCCCTCCACTTT. The encoded protein is CSTRGGSSYNSPLHF.

The gene calls are TRBV27 and TRBJ2-7; no clear D. The CDR3 runs 15 residues. The V and J ends lost 5 bases and 6 bases respectively, with 20 bases between them. In germline, CDR1 is MNHEY, CDR2 SMNVEV (reference sequence). CDR3 bases: TGTGCCAGCAGTACCTACCTCCATGGTTCCGGCGAGCAGTACTTC. Amino acid sequence: CASSTYLHGSGEQYF.

This clonotype was found a few times. The chain joins TRBV4-1 to TRBJ1-1; D unresolved. V was trimmed by 0 bases and J by 3 bases, leaving 5 bases between them. Germline V gene lookup returns CDR1 MGHRA and CDR2 YSYEKL. The CDR3 is 13 residues long. Here the CDR3 DNA reads TGCGCCAGCAGCCAAGATCTGGACACTGAAGCTTTCTTT. Its translation is CASSQDLDTEAFF.

V gene TRBV10-1 combines with J gene TRBJ1-1; 7 nucleotides line up with TRBD1. J lost 3 bases, V lost 0 bases, and 1 base had no gene match. The CDR3 contains 14 residues. CDR1 is WNHNN, CDR2 SYGVQD, per germline (reference sequence). For the CDR3, the DNA is TGCGCCAGCAGTGAGTCCACAGGGGACACTGAAGCTTTCTTT. The encoded protein is CASSESTGDTEAFF.

The chain is built from TRBV27 and TRBJ1-2, with 7 bases lining up with TRBD1. Germline CDR1 reads MNHEY; CDR2 reads SMNVEV (reference sequence). Trimming took 3 bases from V and 6 from J; bases not matched to a gene: 7. CDR3 length: 14 residues. This chain's CDR3 is CASSFGQGGDGYTF. For the CDR3, the DNA is TGTGCCAGCAGTTTCGGGCAGGGGGGCGATGGCTACACCTTC.

This clonotype came up a few times. The rearrangement uses TRBV11-2 and TRBJ2-1, with 9 bases fitting TRBD2. Germline V gene data show CDR1 as SGHAT and CDR2 as FQNNGV. V was pared by 5 bases and J by 10 bases, with 18 bases of the junction left unmatched. The CDR3 is 17 residues long. The CDR3 reads CASSPTGGREGQFEQFF. CDR3 DNA sequence: TGTGCCAGCAGCCCCACCGGGGGGCGGGAGGGCCAGTTCGAGCAGTTCTTC. Drawing the rest from reference TRBV11-2 and TRBJ2-1, the complete variable domain is EAGVAQSPRYKIIEKRQSVAFWCNPISGHATLYWYQQILGQGPKLLIQFQNNGVVDDSQLPKDRFSAERLKGVDSTLKIQPAKLEDSAVYLCASSPTGGREGQFEQFFGPGTRLTVL.

In this sample, this clonotype turned up a few times. V usage is TRBV7-8 and J usage is TRBJ2-7; 11 bases agree with TRBD2. This CDR3 has 17 amino acids. Germline values: CDR1 SGHVS, CDR2 FQNEAQ. Germline trimming cut 2 bases from V and 2 bases from J; bases unmatched to any gene: 8. CDR3 in DNA: TGTGCCAGCAGCTTACGGACTAGCGGGTCTTTTGCCTACGAGCAGTACTTC. Encoded protein: CASSLRTSGSFAYEQYF.

This clonotype was seen a handful of times. The rearrangement joins TRBV5-5 to TRBJ2-3, with D possibly matching TRBD2 (6 bases). Germline V gene sequence: CDR1 SGHKS, CDR2 YYEKEE (reference sequence). V was trimmed by 3 bases and J by 5 bases, leaving 19 bases between them. This CDR3 is 16 amino acids long. Here the CDR3 reads CASSSPAGTAGDTQYF. The CDR3 nucleotides are TGTGCCAGCAGCTCGCCAGCGGGCACCGCGGGAGATACGCAGTATTTT.

This clonotype was counted between two and nine times. The chain combines TRBV11-2 with TRBJ1-1; D gene unclear. Germline V gives CDR1 SGHAT, CDR2 FQNNGV. This CDR3 spans 13 amino acids. Between the trimmed V and J ends, which lost 5 bases and 4 bases, there was a span of 11 bases. The CDR3 bases are TGTGCCAGCAGCCCGTCCCCCCGCACTGAAGCTTTCTTT. Its protein is CASSPSPRTEAFF.

This chain uses TRBV4-1 with TRBJ2-4, with 9 bases matching TRBD2. The J call could be wrong; TRBJ2-7 is a better fit for the DNA end. The germline V gene has CDR1 MGHRA and CDR2 YSYEKL. This CDR3 contains 15 residues. As DNA, the CDR3 is TGCGCCAGCAGCCGGGGTAGCGGGAGTGTAAACGAGCAGTACTTC. It yields the protein CASSRGSGSVNEQYF.

Only a few counts were recorded for this clonotype. The V gene is TRBV6-1, the J gene TRBJ2-1; D might be TRBD1 or TRBD2, each matching 5 bases. Per the germline V gene, CDR1 is MNHNS and CDR2 is SASEGT. CDR3 length equals 19 residues. Trimming took 6 bases from V and 3 from J, leaving 27 bases between them. CDR3 residues: CASSIDGMQGSLYYNEQFF. The DNA for the CDR3 is TGTGCCAGCAGCATCGACGGGATGCAGGGCAGCCTATACTACAATGAGCAGTTCTTC.

The chain joins TRBV4-2 to TRBJ2-3; 11 bases align to TRBD2. The junction had 11 bases not matched to a gene; V was cut back by 4 bases and J by 5 bases. Germline V gene lookup returns CDR1 LGHNA and CDR2 YNFKEQ. The CDR3 covers 17 residues. CDR3: CASSPLPSGGTGDTQYF. CDR3 in DNA: TGTGCCAGCAGCCCCCTTCCTAGCGGGGGGACGGGAGATACGCAGTATTTT.

The chain carries TRBV20-1 and TRBJ2-3; perhaps TRBD2 as D (6 bases). This CDR3 contains 15 residues. V lost 1 base, J lost 3 bases, and 14 bases lay in between. Germline-derived CDR1 and CDR2 are DFQATT and SNEGSKA (reference sequence). The CDR3 protein is CSARVVAAWTDTQYF. The CDR3 DNA is TGCAGTGCTAGAGTCGTAGCGGCGTGGACAGATACGCAGTATTTT.

The chain combines TRBV6-6 with TRBJ2-1, with unresolved D. Trimming stripped 0 bases from V and 5 bases from J, with 5 bases between. Germline V gene sequence: CDR1 MNHNY, CDR2 SVGAGI (reference sequence). The CDR3 has 13 amino acids. CDR3 in amino acids: CASSYSNNNEQFF. The CDR3 DNA reads TGTGCCAGCAGTTACTCGAATAACAATGAGCAGTTCTTC.

This rearrangement joins TRBV3-1 to TRBJ2-3; D might be TRBD2 (5 bases). Trimming left V 0 bases short and J 2 bases short, with 12 bases between. CDR1 and CDR2 from the germline V gene are LGHDT and YNNKEL (reference sequence). The CDR3 loop spans 16 amino acids. This CDR3 reads CASSQDLGSDTDTQYF. Written as DNA, the CDR3 is TGTGCCAGCAGCCAAGATTTAGGTAGCGACACAGATACGCAGTATTTT.

The table lists this clonotype with a few counts. The rearrangement uses TRBV28 and TRBJ1-2; D is possibly TRBD1 (5 bases). Germline CDR1 MDHEN, CDR2 SYDVKM. The ends were cut back, 6 bases at V and 8 bases at J, with 16 bases in the middle. CDR3 size: 13 residues. CDR3 nucleotides: TGTGCCAGCAGCCCAGACAGTACGGGGGGCTACACCTTC. This sequence encodes CASSPDSTGGYTF.

The genes are TRBV6-6 and TRBJ1-3; 7 bases align to TRBD1. The ends lost 4 bases at V and 2 bases at J; junction bases unmatched: 5. Per germline, CDR1 MNHNY and CDR2 SVGAGI (reference sequence). There are 15 residues in the CDR3. The CDR3 nucleotides read TGTGCCAGCAGTTCCCGGGACAGCCCTGGAAACACCATATATTTT. Its protein is CASSSRDSPGNTIYF.

Many counts were recorded for this clonotype. V gene TRBV20-1 combines with J gene TRBJ2-7; TRBD2 matches at 9 bases. The CDR3 length is 13 residues. After removal of 4 bases from V and 3 bases from J, the junction contained 4 bases not matched to a gene. CDR1 is DFQATT and CDR2 is SNEGSKA in the germline V gene (reference sequence). This CDR3 is CSAIAGVVYEQYF. DNA for the CDR3: TGCAGTGCTATAGCGGGAGTTGTCTACGAGCAGTACTTC.

This clonotype has only a few counts. The CDR3 spells CASSMGLAFYEQYF. CDR3 in DNA: TGTGCCAGCAGTATGGGACTAGCCTTCTACGAGCAGTACTTC. The rearrangement uses TRBV3-1 and TRBJ2-7, with TRBD2 matching 9 bases. Losses at the gene ends were 6 bases for V and 3 bases for J; bases not matched to a gene: 6. Germline CDR1 and CDR2: LGHDT and YNNKEL (reference sequence). This CDR3 is 14 amino acids long.

The V gene is TRBV18, the J gene TRBJ2-5; 8 bases line up with TRBD1. Near its end, the DNA agrees better with TRBJ2-7, so the J call may be wrong. The CDR3 runs to 15 residues. Germline loops: CDR1 KGHSH, CDR2 LQKENI. Here the CDR3 reads CASSPIQGAWNEQYF. The CDR3 coding sequence is TGTGCCAGCTCACCCATCCAGGGGGCTTGGAACGAGCAGTACTTC.